These 15 T cell receptor beta chains came from one sample sequenced in a study of beta chain features in type 1 diabetes. Expressed TCRB transcripts were sequenced, since all the RNA that had been isolated was reverse transcribed. The data were produced by immunoSEQ multiplex PCR, yet TCRdb's version contains in-frame clones alone and is incomplete. The sample has about 340,000 clones; roughly 8% are singletons. Sequencing used central memory CD4+ T cells from blood. These receptors were taken from a young woman in good health.

The chain is built from TRBV5-1 and TRBJ1-4; no clear D. Between the trimmed V and J ends, which lost 0 bases and 5 bases, there was a span of 8 bases. CDR3 size: 14 residues. CDR1 and CDR2 (germline): SGHRS, YFSETQ. The CDR3 protein is CASSLGGSNEKLFF. The CDR3 bases are TGCGCCAGCAGCTTGGGAGGTTCCAATGAAAAACTGTTTTTT.

Note on this clone: Other DNA sequences within the sample encode an identical CDR3. The J gene is TRBJ1-2, the V gene TRBV7-2, with TRBD1 matching 8 bases. Germline values: CDR1 SGHTA, CDR2 FQGNSA. The V and J ends lost 4 bases and 5 bases, in that order; junction bases with no gene match: 3. The CDR3 has 13 amino acids. The CDR3 sequence is CASSSTGVYGYTF. CDR3 in DNA: TGTGCCAGCAGCTCGACAGGGGTGTATGGCTACACCTTC.

Only a few counts were recorded for this clone. The J gene is TRBJ2-5, the V gene TRBV5-1, with D possibly being TRBD1 (6 bases). Germline CDR1 SGHRS, CDR2 YFSETQ. The germline V and J ends were trimmed by 1 base and 1 base, with 11 bases remaining between them. The CDR3 runs 15 residues. CDR3 region: CASSLPEGGQETQYF. CDR3 in DNA: TGCGCCAGCAGCTTGCCGGAAGGGGGCCAAGAGACCCAGTACTTC.

This clone has more than one count but fewer than ten. The J gene is TRBJ2-7, the V gene TRBV15; 11 bases fit TRBD2. The CDR3 has 13 residues. In germline, CDR1 is LNHNV, CDR2 YYDKDF (reference sequence). V lost 4 bases and J lost 10; bases outside the gene matches: 6. The chain's CDR3 is CATSIAGGTSQYF. The CDR3 nucleotides are TGTGCCACCAGCATAGCGGGAGGGACGAGCCAGTACTTC.

V usage is TRBV7-6 and J usage is TRBJ1-5, with 8 positions matching TRBD1. V lost 1 base, J lost 1 base, and 6 bases stayed unmatched. The CDR3 has 17 amino acids. Germline CDR1 SGHVS, CDR2 FNYEAQ. CDR3 bases: TGTGCCAGCAGCTTAGAGCGGCAGGGGGCAAGCAATCAGCCCCAGCATTTT. Translating gives CASSLERQGASNQPQHF. Full variable domain (remainder filled in from reference TRBV7-6 and TRBJ1-5): GAGVSQSPRYKVTKRGQDVALRCDPISGHVSLYWYRQALGQGPEFLTYFNYEAQQDKSGLPNDRFSAERPEGSISTLTIQRTEQRDSAMYRCASSLERQGASNQPQHFGDGTRLSIL.

V usage is TRBV5-4 and J usage is TRBJ1-2, with D uncertain. The germline V and J ends were trimmed by 4 bases and 7 bases, with 14 bases remaining between them. There are 13 residues in the CDR3. Germline assignment: CDR1 SGHNT and CDR2 YYREEE (reference sequence). The CDR3 DNA reads as TGTGCCAGCAGCACGACCCAGGTTGGTGGCTACACCTTC. The encoded protein is CASSTTQVGGYTF.

The rearrangement links TRBV7-3 to TRBJ1-5; D is unresolved. The V gene lost 2 bases and the J gene lost 4 bases, with 15 bases spanning the gap. The CDR3 consists of 16 residues. Germline CDR1 SGHTA, CDR2 FQGTGA. The DNA for the CDR3 is TGTGCCAGCAGCTTAGATGCCGAAAATTTTAATCAGCCCCAGCATTTT. This sequence encodes CASSLDAENFNQPQHF.

This chain connects TRBV19 to TRBJ2-7; 11 bases are shared with TRBD2. This CDR3 contains 15 residues. Germline V gene lookup returns CDR1 LNHDA and CDR2 SQIVND (reference sequence). V lost 4 bases, J lost 5 bases, and 7 bases stayed unmatched. The DNA of the CDR3 is TGTGCCAGTAGTACAGAGACTAGCGGGATAAACGAGCAGTACTTC. It encodes CASSTETSGINEQYF.

This clone has more than one count but fewer than ten. V usage is TRBV5-4 and J usage is TRBJ2-5; D gene ambiguous. The germline CDR1 and CDR2 sequences are SGHNT and YYREEE (reference sequence). CDR3 length: 13 residues. The V gene lost 4 bases and the J gene lost 3 bases, with 10 bases spanning the gap. The CDR3 bases are TGTGCCAGCAGCCAGCATGTAGAAGAGACCCAGTACTTC. It yields the protein CASSQHVEETQYF.

This clone was observed a handful of times. The chain uses TRBV6-6 and TRBJ1-1; 10 bases match TRBD1. Germline CDR1 MNHNY, CDR2 SVGAGI (reference sequence). CDR3 length: 16 residues. Trimming at V came to 0 bases and at J to 3 bases, leaving 4 bases not matched to a gene. CDR3 sequence reads: CASSYSRGTGDTEAFF. Here the CDR3 DNA reads TGTGCCAGCAGTTACTCGAGAGGGACAGGGGACACTGAAGCTTTCTTT.

This clone was detected a few times. The V gene is TRBV6-5, the J gene TRBJ2-2; D remains unclear. There are 15 residues in the CDR3. The V end was cut by 7 bases, the J end by 7 bases, with 19 bases between. CDR1 and CDR2 (germline): MNHEY, SVGAGI. CDR3 sequence reads: CASTRNIGFGGELFF. The CDR3 coding sequence is TGTGCCAGCACTAGGAACATAGGATTTGGCGGGGAGCTGTTTTTT.

This chain links TRBV6-6 with TRBJ2-6; D call uncertain. Trimming took 6 bases from V and 2 from J, leaving 11 bases between them. Germline CDR1 and CDR2: MNHNY and SVGAGI (reference sequence). This CDR3 is built from 15 residues. The CDR3 reads CASSDGIAGANVLTF. CDR3 nucleotides: TGTGCCAGCAGCGACGGTATAGCTGGGGCCAACGTCCTGACTTTC.

This clone appeared many times. The chain has TRBV15 and TRBJ2-1; 11 bases are a match to TRBD2. With V trimmed by 3 bases and J by 8 bases, 9 bases remained unmatched. The CDR3 runs 16 residues. In germline, CDR1 is LNHNV, CDR2 YYDKDF (reference sequence). CDR3 sequence: CATSSLGTSGRDEQFF. Written as DNA, the CDR3 is TGTGCCACCAGCAGCCTCGGAACTAGCGGGAGAGATGAGCAGTTCTTC.

V gene TRBV4-3 combines with J gene TRBJ1-4; possible D gene TRBD1, 5 bases. Germline V gene lookup returns CDR1 LGHNA and CDR2 YSLEER. V lost 0 bases and J lost 10, with 12 bases in between. The CDR3 contains 14 residues. Here the CDR3 reads CASSQEGGSGKLFF. The CDR3 DNA follows: TGCGCCAGCAGCCAAGAGGGGGGTTCCGGAAAACTGTTTTTT.

This clone was detected only a few times. The J gene is TRBJ2-3, the V gene TRBV6-5; possible D gene TRBD1, 7 bases. Germline CDR1 and CDR2: MNHEY and SVGAGI. There are 14 residues in the CDR3. V lost 5 bases and J 4 bases, leaving 13 bases between the germline ends. The CDR3 region is CASSQGGRADTQYF. The CDR3 bases are TGTGCCAGCAGTCAGGGGGGCCGGGCAGATACGCAGTATTTT.